This T cell receptor (beta chain) was sequenced for a study of post-analysis software for immune sequencing data. Background on the study: As for disease course, relapsing-remitting, secondary progressive and progressive-relapsing multiple sclerosis were all included.

As concerns this clonotype: The antigen remains unidentified. The junction departs from the called germline gene at one end, perhaps through a read error.

Study observations and caveats: Same-batch preparations were strongly co-clustered by F measure. A significant reduction in normalized Chao1 diversity was observed in multiple sclerosis patients versus controls. Higher frequency in patients than in controls was seen for several TRBV segments, with TRBV5-6, TRBV5-1 and TRBV20-1 among them.

The CDR3 is 14 residues long. Presence of unique molecular identifiers characterized the TCR beta cDNA libraries. Each batch of roughly 1 to 11 million T cells produced 400,000 to 650,000 cDNA molecules. TCRdb reprocessed the PCR reads with MiXCR, giving one entry per CDR3 protein. The sample includes 740,000 or so distinct CDR3 sequences, roughly 50% of them seen just once. The chain carries TRBV12-3 or TRBV12-4 and TRBJ1-1; D unresolved. The sample was blood. This receptor was taken from a girl aged 10 to 17 with multiple sclerosis. This CDR3 reads CVSSFYRSNTEAFF. CDR3 coding DNA: TGTGTCAGCAGTTTTTACAGAAGTAACACTGAAGCTTTCTTT.